A selection of T cell receptor beta chains follows, all from one sample in a study of OX40 agonist ivuxolimab in advanced cancers. The method was immunoSEQ multiplex PCR; TCRdb's version includes in-frame clones alone and lacks a portion of them. This sample carries 13,000 to 15,000 clones, 76% of them seen once, and the ten largest clones take 15% to 20%. Sample: CD4+ or CD8+ T cells sorted from blood, taken in a trial of the OX40 agonist ivuxolimab. The receptor source for this set is an adult with an advanced solid tumor such as melanoma, head and neck, liver or kidney cancer. Each CDR3 is given with its conserved first and last residue. A D gene is named only where the DNA matches it firmly. Clone size appears in some rows only: once, few, many, or a class for an expanded clone.

-	TRBV27	TRBJ2-1	-	TGTGCCAGCAGTTTGGGGGTAGGGAGGAATGAGCAGTTCTTC	CASSLGVGRNEQFF
-	TRBV11-2	TRBJ1-6	few	TGTGCCAGCAGCTCAGGGAGTAATTCACCCCTCCACTTT	CASSSGSNSPLHF
-	TRBV7-8	TRBJ2-7	-	TGTGCCAGCAGCTTGATCGGGGGCCAGTCCTACGAGCAGTACTTC	CASSLIGGQSYEQYF
-	TRBV4-3	TRBJ1-1	few	TGCGCCAGCAGCCTCGGGACAAAGACCACTGAAGCTTTCTTT	CASSLGTKTTEAFF
-	TRBV7-5	TRBJ2-3	-	TGTGCCAGAGGGGGAACAGGGCCAAGCACAGATACGCAGTATTTT	CARGGTGPSTDTQYF
-	TRBV7-9	TRBJ2-1	-	TGTGCCAGCAGCCCCCCCAGGAATGAGCAGTTCTTC	CASSPPRNEQFF
-	TRBV4-3	TRBJ1-2	-	TGCGCCAGCAGCCAAGAGTCTCGGGGAGGAGCTGGCTACACCTTC	CASSQESRGGAGYTF
TRBD1	TRBV9	TRBJ1-2	-	TGTGCCAGCAGCGAACAGGGGGTCTATGGCTACACCTTC	CASSEQGVYGYTF
-	TRBV4-1	TRBJ2-1	-	TGCGCCAGCAGCCAACTGGAGCACAATGAGCAGTTCTTC	CASSQLEHNEQFF
-	TRBV6-5	TRBJ2-3	-	TGTGCCAGCTCTTTGCAGGGAGGCACAGATACGCAGTATTTT	CASSLQGGTDTQYF
-	TRBV7-9	TRBJ2-5	-	TGTGCCAGCAGCAGCCCGGGCCACCAAGAGACCCAGTACTTC	CASSSPGHQETQYF
TRBD1	TRBV9	TRBJ2-1	-	TGTGCCAGCAGCGTAGAAGGGGGCGCCCCCTATGAGCAGTTCTTC	CASSVEGGAPYEQFF
TRBD2	TRBV7-7	TRBJ2-1	-	TGTGCTAGCAGCCCCGGACTAGCGGCCAGCTCCTACAATGAGCAGTTCTTC	CASSPGLAASSYNEQFF
-	TRBV4-2	TRBJ2-3	-	TGTGCCAGCAGCCTCAGGGGCCCAGGTGGGGGAAGGGATACGCAGTATTTT	CASSLRGPGGGRDTQYF
-	TRBV10-2	TRBJ2-7	-	TGCGCCAGCAGTGAGGCGTACGAGCAGTACTTC	CASSEAYEQYF
-	TRBV9	TRBJ1-4	-	TGTGCCAGCAGCGCATCCGGGAGCCCCGTGGAAAAACTGTTTTTT	CASSASGSPVEKLFF